What follows are 16 T cell receptor beta chains derived from one specimen sequenced in a study of T cell responses to AZD1222 COVID-19 vaccine. The table came from immunoSEQ multiplex PCR; TCRdb's copy has only in-frame clones and leaves some out. The sample has approximately 120,000 clones, about 93% seen once. This material consisted of peripheral blood, taken on day 0 of AZD1222 vaccination. These receptors all stem from an adult in good health.

Comment on this clone: Sequence at one end of the junction differs from germline and may be a read error. The chain's CDR3 is CASGLPEATNTGELFF. In nucleotides, the CDR3 is TGTGCTAGTGGTTTGCCGGAGGCTACGAACACTGGGGAGCTGTTTTTT. The genes are TRBV12-5 and TRBJ2-2; D is perhaps TRBD2 (5 bases). Germline CDR1 is LGHNT and CDR2 is FRNRAP. This CDR3 is built from 16 residues. Looking up the rest from reference TRBV12-5 and TRBJ2-2 gives the full variable domain: DARVTQTPRHKVTEMGQEVTMRCQPILGHNTVFWYRQTMMQGLELLAYFRNRAPLDDSGMPKDRFSAEMPDATLATLKIQPSEPRDSAVYFCASGLPEATNTGELFFGEGSRLTVL.

This clone turned up a few times. The CDR3 loop reads CASSLRASRNTGELFF. In nucleotides, the CDR3 is TGCGCCAGCAGCTTGAGGGCCAGTAGAAACACCGGGGAGCTGTTTTTT. This chain uses TRBV5-1 with TRBJ2-2, with no clear D. Germline V gives CDR1 SGHRS, CDR2 YFSETQ. V lost 1 base to trimming and J lost 2 bases, with 12 bases between them. CDR3 size: 16 residues. Filled out from reference TRBV5-1 and TRBJ2-2, the complete variable domain reads KAGVTQTPRYLIKTRGQQVTLSCSPISGHRSVSWYQQTPGQGLQFLFEYFSETQRNKGNFPGRFSGRQFSNSRSEMNVSTLELGDSALYLCASSLRASRNTGELFFGEGSRLTVL.

V gene TRBV3-1 (or the pseudogene TRBV3-2) combines with J gene TRBJ1-5, with a possible D match to TRBD1 (6 bases). The CDR3 totals 15 residues. Trimming took 4 bases from V and 4 from J, leaving 14 bases between them. Per the germline V gene, CDR1 is LGHDT and CDR2 is YNNKEL (reference sequence). CDR3 sequence reads: CASSLRGGSNQPQHF. The CDR3 DNA reads TGTGCCAGCAGCCTCCGAGGGGGGAGTAATCAGCCCCAGCATTTT.

A single count supports this clone. J is TRBJ1-2 and V is TRBV3-1 (or the pseudogene TRBV3-2), with 7 bases matching TRBD1. The V and J ends lost 1 base and 5 bases, in that order; junction bases with no gene match: 16. The V gene's germline CDR1 is LGHDT and CDR2 YNNKEL (reference sequence). This CDR3 region has 18 residues. The DNA of the CDR3 is TGTGCCAGCAGCCAAGCAACGGAAAGGGGGACAGTCTTATATGGCTACACCTTC. Translation gives CASSQATERGTVLYGYTF.

This clone was seen a handful of times. This chain connects TRBV4-1 to TRBJ2-3, with 9 bases matching TRBD2. Per germline, CDR1 MGHRA and CDR2 YSYEKL. With V trimmed by 0 bases and J by 0 bases, 16 bases remained unmatched. There are 21 residues in the CDR3. CDR3 amino acids: CASSQDDPRTSVLPSTDTQYF. The CDR3 nucleotides are TGCGCCAGCAGCCAAGATGATCCCCGGACTAGCGTCCTTCCTAGCACAGATACGCAGTATTTT.

The J gene is TRBJ2-5, the V gene TRBV7-2, with 9 bases lining up with TRBD2. Germline CDR1 is SGHTA and CDR2 is FQGNSA. The CDR3 consists of 19 residues. J gave up 4 bases and V 2 bases, and 17 bases lay outside the gene matches. The CDR3 reads CASSLRTRGGAGARETQYF. The CDR3 bases are TGTGCCAGCAGCTTAAGGACTCGCGGGGGGGCGGGGGCGAGAGAGACCCAGTACTTC. The variable domain in full, completed from reference TRBV7-2 and TRBJ2-5, reads GAGVSQSPSNKVTEKGKDVELRCDPISGHTALYWYRQSLGQGLEFLIYFQGNSAPDKSGLPSDRFSAERTGGSVSTLTIQRTQQEDSAVYLCASSLRTRGGAGARETQYFGPGTRLLVL.

This clone was seen only once. The chain joins TRBV20-1 to TRBJ2-1, with 7 bases lining up with TRBD2. The V segment lost 3 bases and the J segment 5 bases; nucleotides outside the gene matches: 13. Germline lookup yields CDR1 DFQATT and CDR2 SNEGSKA (reference sequence). The CDR3 has 16 amino acids. CDR3 sequence (DNA): TGCAGTGCTAGTTTTACAACTAGCGCCCCGAACAATGAGCAGTTCTTC. It encodes CSASFTTSAPNNEQFF.

The chain couples TRBV7-8 to TRBJ1-4; D not certain. The V gene's germline CDR1 is SGHVS and CDR2 FQNEAQ. V dropped 5 bases and J dropped 8 bases, with 18 bases sitting between them. The CDR3 is 15 amino acids. This chain's CDR3 is CASSPGRKSGEKLFF. The CDR3 DNA reads as TGTGCCAGCAGCCCCGGACGTAAAAGTGGGGAAAAACTGTTTTTT.

The chain couples TRBV20-1 to TRBJ1-2; no definite D call. Germline loops: CDR1 DFQATT, CDR2 SNEGSKA (reference sequence). The CDR3 is made up of 11 amino acids. Trimming pared 6 bases from V and 4 bases from J, leaving 9 bases between. CDR3 protein: CSAGDFYGYTF. The CDR3 coding sequence is TGCAGTGCCGGCGACTTCTATGGCTACACCTTC.

This chain links TRBV18 with TRBJ2-7, with D unclear. V was trimmed by 3 bases and J by 3 bases, leaving 9 bases between them. This CDR3 region has 13 residues. Germline assignment: CDR1 KGHSH and CDR2 LQKENI. CDR3 bases: TGTGCCAGCTCACCTTTTCCGAACTACGAGCAGTACTTC. Its protein is CASSPFPNYEQYF.

The chain joins TRBV11-3 to TRBJ1-1, with D maybe TRBD1 (6 bases). This CDR3 has 14 amino acids. V lost 1 base, J lost 5 bases, and 11 bases lay in between. Germline V gives CDR1 SGHNT, CDR2 YENEEA. Here the CDR3 reads CASSLGGAGTEAFF. The DNA of the CDR3 is TGTGCCAGCAGCTTAGGGGGGGCCGGGACTGAAGCTTTCTTT.

This rearrangement joins TRBV5-1 to TRBJ2-1; D not resolved. CDR3 length: 14 amino acids. The V and J ends lost 4 bases and 5 bases respectively, with 13 bases between them. CDR1 is SGHRS and CDR2 is YFSETQ in the germline V gene. CDR3 in DNA: TGCGCCAGCAGCCCCAATGTTGGGGACAATGAGCAGTTCTTC. As protein: CASSPNVGDNEQFF.

The CDR3 loop reads CASKGPGGGYGYTF. CDR3 DNA sequence: TGTGCCAGCAAGGGCCCGGGAGGGGGCTATGGCTACACCTTC. This sequence joins TRBV6-5 and TRBJ1-2; possible D gene TRBD1, 6 bases. Germline V gives CDR1 MNHEY, CDR2 SVGAGI. The ends were cut back, 7 bases at V and 4 bases at J, with 16 bases in the middle. The CDR3 is made up of 14 amino acids.

Written as DNA, the CDR3 is TGTGCCACCCGGAGCGTTCAGGTTAATAATGAAAAACTGTTTTTT. This translates into CATRSVQVNNEKLFF. The chain recombines TRBV6-4 with TRBJ1-4; D gene unclear. Trimming took off 10 bases at V and 4 bases at J, with 19 bases between the two ends. CDR1 and CDR2 (germline): MRHNA, SNTAGT. This CDR3 has 15 residues.

DNA for the CDR3: TGCGCCAGCAGTGTACAGGGTATTGGTGGCTACACCTTC. It is translated as CASSVQGIGGYTF. V is TRBV10-2 and J is TRBJ1-2; D is possibly TRBD1 (6 bases). The V gene lost 4 bases and the J gene lost 7 bases, with 13 bases spanning the gap. CDR1 and CDR2 (germline): WSHSY, SAAADI. This CDR3 region has 13 residues.

This clone was detected once. V gene TRBV6-5 combines with J gene TRBJ1-1; D not certain. This CDR3 contains 15 residues. Germline assignment: CDR1 MNHEY and CDR2 SVGAGI. Trimming removed 8 bases at V and 4 bases at J, with 20 bases between. DNA for the CDR3: TGTGCCAGCTTACTTTCGTGGCAGGCTGGCACTGAAGCTTTCTTT. It specifies CASLLSWQAGTEAFF.